This T cell receptor beta chain was profiled in a study of cytomegalovirus exposure and HLA in healthy donors. The PCR used 60 Vbeta and 13 Jbeta primers. TCRdb's table, derived via immunoSEQ multiplex PCR, lists solely in-frame clones and lacks some. Here the sample spans 75,000 to 95,000 clones, around 90% being singletons. V lost 3 bases and J 9 bases, leaving 12 bases between the germline ends. CDR3 length: 12 amino acids. Germline loops: CDR1 SNHLY, CDR2 FYNNEI. Sequencing was done on a sample of PBMCs. The V call is TRBV2, the J call TRBJ2-7, with a possible D match to TRBD2 (6 bases). The clonotype originates from a man aged 18 to 29 in good health and CMV-seronegative. In DNA form, the CDR3 reads TGTGCCAGCAGTGATTCGGGGGTACGGCAGTACTTC. Protein: CASSDSGVRQYF.